The sequence of this T cell receptor (beta chain) was determined in a study of T cells after posttransplantation cyclophosphamide. This clone was counted only a few times. Its antigen is not identified. Study-wide results and limits: Donor CD8+ memory clones often dominated recipient blood repertoires at later times. Blood and skin or GI T cell repertoires showed limited TRB overlap.

Profiled with immunoSEQ multiplex PCR; TCRdb holds only in-frame clones, not every one. Of 15,000 to 20,000 clones in the sample, about four fifths were seen once. Germline values: CDR1 SEHNR, CDR2 FQNEAQ (reference sequence). The V and J ends lost 3 bases and 7 bases, in that order; junction bases with no gene match: 10. This CDR3 has 16 residues. Controls had myeloablative marrow grafts with methotrexate and calcineurin inhibitor, sampled at 1 year. The TCR comes from a male patient in his thirties who received an allogeneic stem cell transplant from an unrelated donor, was CMV-positive, and had acute and chronic GVHD. Some T cells may trace back to the graft donor. The chain combines TRBV7-9 with TRBJ1-5; 9 bases map to TRBD1. Sequences were derived from PBMCs, sampled just under 450 days after allogeneic stem cell transplant with calcineurin inhibitor and methotrexate. The CDR3 DNA reads as TGTGCCAGCAGCTTGGGAGACAGGGGGTTAGGCCAGCCCCAGCATTTT. The encoded protein is CASSLGDRGLGQPQHF.